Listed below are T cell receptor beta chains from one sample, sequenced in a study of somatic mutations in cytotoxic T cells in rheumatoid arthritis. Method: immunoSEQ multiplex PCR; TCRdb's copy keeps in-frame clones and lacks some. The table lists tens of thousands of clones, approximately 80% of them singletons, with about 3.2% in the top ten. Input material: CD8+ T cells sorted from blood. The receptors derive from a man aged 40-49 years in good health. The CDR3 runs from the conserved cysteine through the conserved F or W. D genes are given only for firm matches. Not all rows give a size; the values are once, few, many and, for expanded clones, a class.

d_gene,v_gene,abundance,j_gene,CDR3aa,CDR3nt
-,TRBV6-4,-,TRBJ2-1,CASSDGANEQFF,TGTGCCAGCAGTGACGGGGCCAATGAGCAGTTCTTC
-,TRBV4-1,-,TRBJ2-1,CASSQLSMNYNEQFF,TGCGCCAGCAGCCAACTGTCTATGAACTACAATGAGCAGTTCTTC
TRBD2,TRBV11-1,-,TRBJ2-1,CASSLTLAGSYNEQFF,TGTGCCAGCAGCTTAACCTTAGCGGGGTCCTACAATGAGCAGTTCTTC
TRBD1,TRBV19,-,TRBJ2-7,CASSIVGGHSYEQYF,TGTGCCAGTAGTATAGTAGGGGGCCACTCCTACGAGCAGTACTTC
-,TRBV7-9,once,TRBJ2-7,CASSLVVYQTPEQYF,TGTGCCAGCAGCTTAGTGGTCTACCAGACTCCGGAGCAGTACTTC
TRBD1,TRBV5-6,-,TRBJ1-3,CASSFQGAPNTIYF,TGTGCCAGCAGCTTCCAGGGGGCGCCCAACACCATATATTTT
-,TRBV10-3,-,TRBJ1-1,CAISTEGNTEAFF,TGTGCCATCAGTACAGAGGGGAACACTGAAGCTTTCTTT
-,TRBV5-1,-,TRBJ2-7,CASSLGLEQYF,TGCGCCAGCAGCTTGGGGTTGGAGCAGTACTTC
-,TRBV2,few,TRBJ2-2,CASSDSGSGELFF,TGTGCCAGCAGTGATTCCGGGTCCGGGGAGCTGTTTTTT
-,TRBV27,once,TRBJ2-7,CASSFRGYEQYF,TGTGCCAGCAGTTTTCGGGGGTACGAGCAGTACTTC
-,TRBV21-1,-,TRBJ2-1,CASSSSARGTESYNEQFF,TGTGCCAGCAGCAGTTCTGCTCGGGGGACAGAATCCTACAATGAGCAGTTCTTC
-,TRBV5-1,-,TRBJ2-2,CASSLGEAANTGELFF,TGCGCCAGCAGCTTGGGGGAGGCCGCGAACACCGGGGAGCTGTTTTTT
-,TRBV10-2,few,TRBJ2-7,CASSVDSYEQYF,TGCGCCAGCAGTGTGGACTCTTACGAGCAGTACTTC
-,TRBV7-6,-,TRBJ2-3,CASSSGTRDTQYF,TGTGCCAGCAGCTCCGGGACGCGAGATACGCAGTATTTT
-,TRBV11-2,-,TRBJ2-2,CASSYSGDGGELFF,TGTGCCAGCAGCTATAGTGGGGACGGCGGGGAGCTGTTTTTT
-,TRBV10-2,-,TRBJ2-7,CATLTGSYEQYF,TGCGCCACCCTCACGGGTTCCTACGAGCAGTACTTC
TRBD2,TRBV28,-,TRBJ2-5,CASSPGTSGSQETQYF,TGTGCCAGCAGTCCCGGGACTAGCGGGAGCCAAGAGACCCAGTACTTC
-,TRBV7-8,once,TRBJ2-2,CASSLGGLQGYTGELFF,TGTGCCAGCAGCTTAGGCGGGTTACAGGGCTACACCGGGGAGCTGTTTTTT
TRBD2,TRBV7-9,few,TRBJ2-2,CASISSGRGNTGELFF,TGTGCCAGCATAAGTAGCGGGAGGGGTAACACCGGGGAGCTGTTTTTT
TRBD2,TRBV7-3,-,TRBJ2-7,CASSLGTGGPNEQYF,TGTGCCAGCAGCTTAGGAACGGGAGGGCCGAACGAGCAGTACTTC
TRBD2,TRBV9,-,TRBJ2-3,CASSARATSPSTDTQYF,TGTGCCAGCAGCGCCCGAGCGACTAGCCCATCCACAGATACGCAGTATTTT
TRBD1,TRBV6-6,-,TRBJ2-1,CASRPGTASYNEQFF,TGTGCCAGCAGACCCGGGACAGCTTCCTACAATGAGCAGTTCTTC